These T cell receptor beta chains were read from a single sample in a study of blood T cell repertoires in COVID-19. Method: immunoSEQ multiplex PCR; TCRdb's copy keeps in-frame clones and lacks some. The sample carries 200,000 to 250,000 clones, 85% to 90% recorded once. Input material: PBMCs or T cells enriched from blood (not recorded which). Receptors were obtained from a man in his thirties or forties who had recovered from COVID-19. Each CDR3 is given with its conserved first and last residue. A D gene is named only where the DNA matches it firmly. Only some rows state a clone size, as once, few, many or a class for expanded clones.

D,length,size,J,V,CDR3,DNA
TRBD2,14,-,TRBJ2-7,TRBV28,CASTSSGPSYEQYF,TGTGCCAGCACCTCTAGCGGTCCCTCCTACGAGCAGTACTTC
TRBD1,20,-,TRBJ1-3,TRBV4-2,CASSQGLGTDEAHSGNTIYF,TGTGCCAGCAGCCAAGGGCTGGGGACAGATGAGGCCCACTCTGGAAACACCATATATTTT
-,13,few,TRBJ1-1,TRBV24-1,CATSDPDRFEAFF,TGTGCCACCAGTGATCCTGACAGATTTGAAGCTTTCTTT
-,17,-,TRBJ1-5,TRBV4-1,CASSQDRGMGSNQPQHF,TGCGCCAGCAGCCAAGATAGGGGGATGGGAAGCAATCAGCCCCAGCATTTT
-,15,-,TRBJ1-1,TRBV15,CATSTDRILNTEAFF,TGTGCCACCAGCACTGACAGGATACTGAACACTGAAGCTTTCTTT
TRBD2,16,-,TRBJ2-5,TRBV11-2,CASSSGTSVDQETQYF,TGTGCCAGCAGCTCGGGGACTAGCGTAGATCAAGAGACCCAGTACTTC
-,12,-,TRBJ1-2,TRBV10-3,CAIAQENYGYTF,TGTGCCATCGCGCAGGAAAACTATGGCTACACCTTC
TRBD1,14,-,TRBJ2-1,TRBV9,CASSVRSTGNEQFF,TGTGCCAGCAGCGTCCGTTCGACAGGGAATGAGCAGTTCTTC
-,13,once,TRBJ1-5,TRBV30,CAWSGTRAQPQHF,TGTGCCTGGTCCGGGACACGGGCACAGCCCCAGCATTTT
-,16,once,TRBJ2-2,TRBV11-2,CASSLYPHRDTGELFF,TGTGCCAGCAGCTTATATCCCCATCGGGACACCGGGGAGCTGTTTTTT
-,14,-,TRBJ2-3,TRBV7-2,CASSLVGRTDTQYF,TGTGCCAGCAGCTTAGTGGGCAGGACAGATACGCAGTATTTT
TRBD2,17,-,TRBJ2-5,TRBV5-4,CASSLGASGQAQETQYF,TGTGCCAGCAGCTTGGGGGCTAGCGGGCAAGCCCAAGAGACCCAGTACTTC
TRBD1,16,-,TRBJ1-2,TRBV2,CASSDLAGQANYGYTF,TGTGCCAGCAGTGACCTTGCGGGACAGGCGAACTATGGCTACACCTTC
TRBD1,13,-,TRBJ2-7,TRBV2,CASSGTGSYEQYF,TGTGCCAGCAGTGGGACAGGCTCCTACGAGCAGTACTTC
-,16,-,TRBJ1-2,TRBV19,CASSIDLTVPSDGYTF,TGTGCCAGTAGTATAGATCTTACAGTGCCATCGGATGGCTACACCTTC
-,12,-,TRBJ2-5,TRBV5-1,CASSLDAETQYF,TGCGCCAGCAGCTTGGATGCGGAGACCCAGTACTTC
TRBD1,15,-,TRBJ1-2,TRBV10-3,CAISGTGTGGGGYTF,TGTGCCATCAGTGGGACCGGGACAGGGGGGGGTGGCTACACCTTC
TRBD2,16,-,TRBJ2-1,TRBV7-9,CASSRGLAGGINEQFF,TGTGCCAGCAGCCGAGGACTAGCGGGAGGGATTAATGAGCAGTTCTTC
-,13,-,TRBJ1-5,TRBV19,CASRETGNQPQHF,TGTGCCAGTAGAGAGACAGGCAATCAGCCCCAGCATTTT
-,13,-,TRBJ1-2,TRBV19,CASSIQQGVGYTF,TGTGCCAGTAGTATCCAACAGGGTGTCGGCTACACCTTC
TRBD2,15,-,TRBJ2-1,TRBV30,CACQRLAGGYNEQFF,TGTGCCTGCCAAAGACTAGCGGGAGGATACAATGAGCAGTTCTTC
-,12,-,TRBJ2-3,TRBV11-3,CASSSKGVTQYF,TGTGCCAGCAGCTCCAAGGGGGTTACGCAGTATTTT
TRBD2,16,-,TRBJ2-1,TRBV3-1/TRBV3-2,CASSHPGLEVFNEQFF,TGTGCCAGCAGCCACCCGGGACTAGAGGTATTTAATGAGCAGTTCTTC
TRBD2,18,once,TRBJ2-3,TRBV19,CASSIAGSGGGYSDTQYF,TGTGCCAGTAGTATCGCCGGGAGCGGGGGGGGCTACTCAGATACGCAGTATTTT
TRBD1,15,-,TRBJ1-2,TRBV4-3,CASSQGDRDNYGYTF,TGCGCCAGCAGCCAAGGGGACAGGGATAACTATGGCTACACCTTC
-,14,-,TRBJ1-5,TRBV2,CASSEAGSGWPQHF,TGTGCCAGCAGTGAAGCGGGCAGTGGCTGGCCCCAGCATTTT
-,19,few,TRBJ2-3,TRBV9,CASSPSSGGAPFSTDTQYF,TGTGCCAGCAGCCCAAGCTCTGGCGGGGCCCCCTTCAGCACAGATACGCAGTATTTT
-,13,once,TRBJ2-2,TRBV30,CAWSGWAGGELFF,TGTGCCTGGAGTGGATGGGCGGGCGGGGAGCTGTTTTTT
-,14,-,TRBJ2-7,TRBV5-4,CASSLAWGDYEQYF,TGTGCCAGCAGCTTGGCCTGGGGGGACTACGAGCAGTACTTC
TRBD2,14,-,TRBJ2-7,TRBV5-1,CASSLGSGSYEQYF,TGCGCCAGCAGCTTGGGAAGCGGGAGTTACGAGCAGTACTTC
TRBD2,14,once,TRBJ2-7,TRBV6-2/TRBV6-3,CASSSTSGDYEQYF,TGTGCCAGCAGTAGTACTAGCGGGGACTACGAGCAGTACTTC
-,16,-,TRBJ2-2,TRBV4-1,CASSPDAARGTGELFF,TGCGCCAGCAGCCCCGACGCGGCCCGAGGCACCGGGGAGCTGTTTTTT
TRBD1,14,-,TRBJ2-5,TRBV29-1,CSVKGQGLGETQYF,TGCAGCGTTAAGGGACAGGGTCTTGGGGAGACCCAGTACTTC
TRBD2,18,-,TRBJ2-2,TRBV4-1,CASSQVPGLAGVGGELFF,TGCGCCAGCAGCCAAGTACCGGGACTAGCGGGAGTGGGCGGGGAGCTGTTTTTT
TRBD1,14,-,TRBJ1-4,TRBV28,CASTTGGFNEKLFF,TGTGCCAGCACAACAGGGGGCTTTAATGAAAAACTGTTTTTT
-,16,-,TRBJ2-3,TRBV3-1/TRBV3-2,CASSQADWTSTDTQYF,TGTGCCAGCAGCCAAGCGGACTGGACTAGCACAGATACGCAGTATTTT
TRBD2,15,-,TRBJ2-7,TRBV5-1,CASSPLAGATVEQYF,TGCGCCAGCAGCCCCCTAGCGGGGGCGACTGTCGAGCAGTACTTC
-,12,-,TRBJ1-2,TRBV12-3/TRBV12-4,CASSQGYYGYTF,TGTGCCAGCAGTCAGGGGTACTATGGCTACACCTTC
-,15,-,TRBJ1-6,TRBV9,CASSAAGTRNSPLHF,TGTGCCAGCAGCGCCGCCGGGACAAGAAATTCACCCCTCCACTTT
TRBD2,17,-,TRBJ2-7,TRBV7-9,CASSYPYSGGSSYEQYF,TGTGCCAGCAGCTACCCCTATAGCGGGGGGAGCTCCTACGAGCAGTACTTC
-,15,-,TRBJ1-2,TRBV28,CASSLKAGVNYGYTF,TGTGCCAGCAGTTTAAAGGCAGGGGTCAACTATGGCTACACCTTC
-,13,-,TRBJ2-1,TRBV19,CASSINRYNEQFF,TGTGCCAGTAGTATCAACAGATACAATGAGCAGTTCTTC
-,13,few,TRBJ1-2,TRBV5-4,CASSFIGLYGYTF,TGTGCCAGCAGCTTCATTGGACTTTATGGCTACACCTTC
TRBD2,16,-,TRBJ2-7,TRBV3-1/TRBV3-2,CASSQGLAGGAYEQYF,TGTGCCAGCAGCCAAGGTCTAGCGGGAGGGGCCTACGAGCAGTACTTC
-,16,few,TRBJ1-1,TRBV6-2/TRBV6-3,CASSLWRGREVTEAFF,TGTGCCAGCAGCCTCTGGCGGGGTCGGGAAGTCACTGAAGCTTTCTTT